The 32 T cell receptor beta chains below were found in one sample sequenced in a study of OX40 agonist ivuxolimab in advanced cancers. The method was immunoSEQ multiplex PCR; TCRdb's version includes in-frame clones alone and lacks a portion of them. The repertoire holds under 50,000 clones, 92% seen once, with roughly 9.8% in the top ten. Source: CD4+ or CD8+ T cells sorted from blood, taken in a trial of the OX40 agonist ivuxolimab. The receptor set was obtained from an adult with an advanced solid tumor such as melanoma, head and neck, liver or kidney cancer.

V usage is TRBV5-1 and J usage is TRBJ1-1; D is undetermined. This CDR3 contains 15 residues. CDR1 and CDR2 (germline): SGHRS, YFSETQ. V gave up 4 bases and J gave up 0 bases, with 13 bases separating them. The CDR3 DNA reads as TGCGCCAGCAGCCTGACCAGTACCATGAACACTGAAGCTTTCTTT. This encodes CASSLTSTMNTEAFF.

The V call is TRBV28, the J call TRBJ1-5; maybe TRBD1 (6 bases). The germline V and J ends were trimmed by 6 bases and 0 bases, with 9 bases remaining between them. The V gene's germline CDR1 is MDHEN and CDR2 SYDVKM. This CDR3 contains 14 residues. CDR3 DNA sequence: TGTGCCAGCAGAACAGGGTATAGCAATCAGCCCCAGCATTTT. Translated, it gives CASRTGYSNQPQHF. The full variable domain, its missing parts supplied by reference TRBV28 and TRBJ1-5, is DVKVTQSSRYLVKRTGEKVFLECVQDMDHENMFWYRQDPGLGLRLIYFSYDVKMKEKGDIPEGYSVSREKKERFSLILESASTNQTSMYLCASRTGYSNQPQHFGDGTRLSIL.

V and J are TRBV10-3 and TRBJ1-1; D is possibly TRBD1 (6 bases). V lost 3 bases and J 6 bases, leaving 11 bases between the germline ends. CDR1 is ENHRY and CDR2 is SYGVKD in the germline V gene. This CDR3 spans 13 amino acids. The CDR3 region has the DNA TGTGCCATCAGTGATCCGGGACAACCTGAAGCTTTCTTT. Translating it yields CAISDPGQPEAFF.

The chain links TRBV2 to TRBJ2-5, with D possibly being TRBD2 (5 bases). V lost 3 bases, J lost 3 bases, and 14 bases lay in between. This CDR3 is 15 amino acids long. Germline V gene sequence: CDR1 SNHLY, CDR2 FYNNEI. The CDR3 DNA sequence: TGTGCCAGCAGTGAGATGGGTTCGCGGGAAGAGACCCAGTACTTC. Protein: CASSEMGSREETQYF.

This chain joins TRBV7-9 and TRBJ2-1; 10 bases line up with TRBD2. Germline CDR1 and CDR2: SEHNR and FQNEAQ (reference sequence). There are 15 residues in the CDR3. V dropped 7 bases and J dropped 4; count of bases not matched to a gene: 7. The CDR3 bases are TGTGCCAGCAACCCTAGCGGGAGTTTGTACAATGAGCAGTTCTTC. It specifies CASNPSGSLYNEQFF.

This clone has just one count. The chain couples TRBV30 to TRBJ2-1, with D unresolved. Trimming pared 4 bases from V and 0 bases from J, leaving 10 bases between. Germline V gene lookup returns CDR1 GTSNPN and CDR2 SVGIG (reference sequence). The CDR3 length is 14 residues. The CDR3 DNA reads as TGTGCCTGGACGTCCGCAAGCTCCTACAATGAGCAGTTCTTC. This codes for CAWTSASSYNEQFF.

A note on this clone: A much larger clone lies one base from this, so it may be a read error. The chain has TRBV7-7 and TRBJ2-3; TRBD1 aligns across 10 bases. The CDR3 consists of 16 residues. Germline CDR1 SSHAT, CDR2 FNYEAQ (reference sequence). The CDR3 nucleotides read TGTGCTAACAGCCCCGCGACAGGGGGCCCCACAGATACGCAGTATTTT. Its protein product is CANSPATGGPTDTQYF.

The V gene is TRBV5-1, the J gene TRBJ2-1, with TRBD2 as a possible D gene (6 bases). The germline V and J ends were trimmed by 2 bases and 0 bases, with 15 bases remaining between them. The CDR3 is 17 residues long. Looked up from germline, CDR1 is SGHRS and CDR2 is YFSETQ. CDR3 nucleotide sequence: TGCGCCAGCAGCTTCGGGGGAAGCGGAACCTCCTACAATGAGCAGTTCTTC. It codes for CASSFGGSGTSYNEQFF.

The gene calls are TRBV6-5 and TRBJ2-7; D possibly uses TRBD1 or TRBD2 (5 bases each). Germline-derived CDR1 and CDR2 are MNHEY and SVGAGI. The CDR3 is 14 amino acids. Trimming pared 2 bases from V and 5 bases from J, leaving 13 bases between. CDR3 sequence reads: CASSYAPPGHEQYV. DNA of the CDR3: TGTGCCAGCAGTTACGCTCCCCCGGGACACGAGCAGTACGTC.

V and J are TRBV6-6 and TRBJ2-1; D not certain. The CDR3 extends over 14 amino acids. CDR1 MNHNY and CDR2 SVGAGI come from the germline V gene (reference sequence). The V gene lost 5 bases and the J gene lost 2 bases, with 10 bases spanning the gap. CDR3: CASSQTAAYNEQFF. The DNA of the CDR3 is TGTGCCAGCAGTCAGACCGCAGCCTACAATGAGCAGTTCTTC.

This clone showed up just a few times. This chain links TRBV9 with TRBJ1-1; D is ambiguous. Germline CDR1 and CDR2: SGDLS and YYNGEE. The CDR3 runs to 13 residues. The ends were cut back, 4 bases at V and 8 bases at J, with 15 bases in the middle. CDR3 region: CASSPNLEGEAFF. The CDR3 nucleotides are TGTGCCAGCAGCCCGAATTTGGAGGGAGAAGCTTTCTTT.

This clone was counted a single time. This rearrangement joins TRBV9 to TRBJ2-7; D is uncertain. Germline loops: CDR1 SGDLS, CDR2 YYNGEE. CDR3 length: 13 residues. The V end lost 5 bases, the J end lost 0 bases, and 9 bases lay between the germline ends. The CDR3 is CASRDWISYEQYV. The CDR3, as DNA: TGTGCCAGCAGAGACTGGATCTCCTACGAGCAGTACGTC.

The chain has TRBV2 and TRBJ1-1; D might be TRBD1 (5 bases). With 11 bases removed from V and 2 bases from J, the gap between germline ends came to 15 bases. Germline loops: CDR1 SNHLY, CDR2 FYNNEI. The CDR3 runs 13 residues. DNA for the CDR3: TGTGCCGCAAAGACCAGGGATAACACTGAAGCTTTCTTT. Translated, it gives CAAKTRDNTEAFF.

The chain is built from TRBV2 and TRBJ2-4; 10 bases align to TRBD2. From germline, CDR1 is SNHLY and CDR2 FYNNEI. V lost 1 base to trimming and J lost 5 bases; unmatched junction nucleotides: 5. The CDR3 covers 16 residues. DNA for the CDR3: TGTGCCAGCAGTGAAGAGGTCCTAGCGGGAGAAAACATTCAGTACTTC. Its protein is CASSEEVLAGENIQYF.

This chain uses TRBV4-3 with TRBJ2-1, with D possibly TRBD2 on 6 matching bases. This CDR3 has 17 amino acids. CDR1 is LGHNA and CDR2 is YSLEER in the germline V gene. Trimming shortened V by 0 bases and J by 7 bases, and 19 bases separated the two germline ends. The chain's CDR3 is CASSQDWAGPPLNEQFF. CDR3 nucleotide sequence: TGCGCCAGCAGCCAAGATTGGGCGGGACCCCCGCTGAATGAGCAGTTCTTC.

This chain joins TRBV6-6 and TRBJ2-1; D not certain. Trimming removed 2 bases from V and 4 bases from J, with 12 bases in between. Germline values: CDR1 MNHNY, CDR2 SVGAGI (reference sequence). The CDR3 has 15 amino acids. The CDR3 region has the DNA TGTGCCAGCAGTTACGGTTCGAGAAATTACAATGAGCAGTTCTTC. It specifies CASSYGSRNYNEQFF.

The chain combines TRBV29-1 with TRBJ1-2; D remains ambiguous. Trimming took off 7 bases at V and 6 bases at J, with 15 bases between the two ends. This CDR3 has 12 residues. Germline V gene data show CDR1 as SQVTM and CDR2 as ANQGSEA. In nucleotides, the CDR3 is TGCAGCGGTAGGGCAGGAGAGCATGGCTACACCTTC. This sequence encodes CSGRAGEHGYTF.

The CDR3, as DNA: TGCGCCAGCAGCCAAGGTGGTAGCGGGTTAGGCAATGAGCAGTTCTTC. Translation gives CASSQGGSGLGNEQFF. The V gene is TRBV4-1, the J gene TRBJ2-1; TRBD2 aligns across 7 bases. The V segment lost 1 base and the J segment 6 bases; nucleotides outside the gene matches: 9. Germline CDR1 is MGHRA and CDR2 is YSYEKL. The CDR3 loop spans 16 amino acids.

The V and J genes are TRBV29-1 and TRBJ2-3; tentatively, D is TRBD1 or TRBD2 (5 bases each). The germline V gene has CDR1 SQVTM and CDR2 ANQGSEA. CDR3 length: 16 amino acids. Trimming left V 6 bases short and J 3 bases short, with 22 bases between. CDR3 residues: CSVSPRGDSPTDTQYF. In DNA, the CDR3 is TGCAGCGTGTCCCCAAGGGGAGACTCCCCGACAGATACGCAGTATTTT.

The chain couples TRBV7-9 to TRBJ2-1, with 8 bases identical to TRBD2. The CDR3 has 12 amino acids. Germline-derived CDR1 and CDR2 are SEHNR and FQNEAQ (reference sequence). Trimming removed 4 bases from V and 9 bases from J; junction bases left unmatched: 2. The CDR3 loop reads CASSSTSGEQFF. The CDR3 DNA reads as TGTGCCAGCAGCTCTACTAGCGGTGAGCAGTTCTTC.

J is TRBJ2-1 and V is TRBV19, with TRBD1 identical over 9 bases. This CDR3 has 14 amino acids. With V trimmed by 9 bases and J by 12 bases, 15 bases remained unmatched. Germline V gene sequence: CDR1 LNHDA, CDR2 SQIVND (reference sequence). CDR3 protein: CARILQGASSPQFF. The CDR3 DNA reads TGTGCCAGGATCCTACAGGGGGCTTCCAGCCCGCAGTTCTTC.

The DNA for the CDR3 is TGTGCCAGCAGCCCGAGGGGGGGGCGCAGACCCGGCTACACCTTC. Protein sequence: CASSPRGGRRPGYTF. This chain connects TRBV7-6 to TRBJ1-2, with TRBD1 as a possible D gene (6 bases). Germline V gene lookup returns CDR1 SGHVS and CDR2 FNYEAQ. The CDR3 totals 15 residues. Trimming took off 5 bases at V and 8 bases at J, with 21 bases between the two ends.

The J gene is TRBJ1-1, the V gene TRBV19, with a weak D call TRBD1 (5 bases). The ends were cut back, 5 bases at V and 4 bases at J, with 20 bases in the middle. Per the germline V gene, CDR1 is LNHDA and CDR2 is SQIVND (reference sequence). CDR3 size: 16 residues. CDR3 DNA sequence: TGTGCCAGTAGTTCTTGGGCGGGGGTGTTGGGCACTGAAGCTTTCTTT. It yields the protein CASSSWAGVLGTEAFF.

CDR3 nucleotide sequence: TGTGCCAGCACGGAGCAGGTGAGCTCCTACAATGAGCAGTTCTTC. Its translation: CASTEQVSSYNEQFF. The V call is TRBV6-6, the J call TRBJ2-1; D unclear. V gave up 7 bases and J gave up 0 bases, with 13 bases separating them. The germline CDR1 and CDR2 sequences are MNHNY and SVGAGI (reference sequence). This CDR3 is built from 15 residues.

The rearrangement links TRBV5-6 to TRBJ1-1; D is unclear. With 2 bases removed from V and 11 bases from J, the gap between germline ends came to 10 bases. Germline V CDR1 and CDR2: SGHDT, YYEEEE. This CDR3 region has 11 residues. This CDR3 is CASSFGTMAFF. CDR3 sequence (DNA): TGTGCCAGCAGCTTTGGCACGATGGCTTTCTTT.

The chain couples TRBV2 to TRBJ2-5; 10 bases are shared with TRBD1. CDR1 is SNHLY, CDR2 FYNNEI, per germline. The CDR3 has 13 residues. The junction had 8 bases not matched to a gene; V was cut back by 10 bases and J by 6 bases. CDR3: CAISDRGRKTQYF. The CDR3 DNA is TGTGCCATTTCCGACAGGGGGCGGAAGACCCAGTACTTC. Supplemented by reference TRBV2 and TRBJ2-5, the full variable domain reads EPEVTQTPSHQVTQMGQEVILRCVPISNHLYFYWYRQILGQKVEFLVSFYNNEISEKSEIFDDQFSVERPDGSNFTLKIRSTKLEDSAMYFCAISDRGRKTQYFGPGTRLLVL.

CDR3 region: CASSLVGATDTQYF. In DNA form, the CDR3 reads TGTGCCAGCAGCTTAGTTGGTGCCACAGATACGCAGTATTTT. This rearrangement joins TRBV11-2 to TRBJ2-3, with D uncertain. CDR3 size: 14 residues. Germline lookup yields CDR1 SGHAT and CDR2 FQNNGV. V lost 1 base and J 2 bases, leaving 7 bases between the germline ends.

V usage is TRBV6-6 and J usage is TRBJ1-4; D remains unclear. The CDR3 has 16 residues. Trimming stripped 2 bases from V and 0 bases from J, with 10 bases between. Germline V lookup: CDR1 MNHNY, CDR2 SVGAGI (reference sequence). CDR3 coding DNA: TGTGCCAGCAGTTACCCTTTCCCCCCAACTAATGAAAAACTGTTTTTT. Translating it yields CASSYPFPPTNEKLFF.

The chain carries TRBV5-1 and TRBJ2-1, with a tentative D call TRBD2 (5 bases). This CDR3 contains 16 residues. Germline V gene lookup returns CDR1 SGHRS and CDR2 YFSETQ. V lost 0 bases and J 9 bases, leaving 19 bases between the germline ends. CDR3 in amino acids: CASSLEAPRRVSEQFF. For the CDR3, the DNA is TGCGCCAGCAGCTTGGAGGCCCCCCGGCGGGTTTCTGAGCAGTTCTTC.

The rearrangement links TRBV27 to TRBJ2-3; D not certain. The CDR3 totals 14 residues. Germline assignment: CDR1 MNHEY and CDR2 SMNVEV (reference sequence). Trimming stripped 2 bases from V and 2 bases from J, with 8 bases between. The CDR3 bases are TGTGCCAGCAGTTTAGTAATCCCCACAGATACGCAGTATTTT. Its translation is CASSLVIPTDTQYF.

To note about this clone: The junction shows a germline mismatch at one end, possibly a read error. The chain is built from TRBV5-1 and TRBJ1-2; 7 bases line up with TRBD1. This CDR3 is built from 18 residues. In germline, CDR1 is SGHRS, CDR2 YFSETQ. This chain's CDR3 is CASRSPGTEVGGAYGHTF. The CDR3 DNA reads TGCGCCAGCAGGTCCCCCGGGACAGAGGTCGGGGGGGCTTATGGCCACACCTTC. Variable domain in full (rest from reference TRBV5-1 and TRBJ1-2): KAGVTQTPRYLIKTRGQQVTLSCSPISGHRSVSWYQQTPGQGLQFLFEYFSETQRNKGNFPGRFSGRQFSNSRSEMNVSTLELGDSALYLCASRSPGTEVGGAYGHTFGSGTRLTVV.

J is TRBJ1-2 and V is TRBV9; D uncertain. The germline V and J ends were trimmed by 3 bases and 4 bases, with 13 bases remaining between them. CDR3 length: 14 residues. Germline V gives CDR1 SGDLS, CDR2 YYNGEE. As DNA, the CDR3 is TGTGCCAGCAGCGAGGGCCTGTTCCTCTATGGCTACACCTTC. Its protein product is CASSEGLFLYGYTF.